The T cell receptor beta chain under discussion was sequenced for a study of T cells after yellow fever vaccination. V was pared by 5 bases and J by 3 bases, with 10 bases of the junction left unmatched. This CDR3 is built from 16 residues. CDR1 SGHVS and CDR2 FQNEAQ come from the germline V gene. TCRdb reprocessed the 5' RACE reads with MiXCR, giving one entry per CDR3 protein. This table holds around 250,000 distinct CDR3 sequences, less than 9% found once. Study conclusions and caveats: Contamination of FACS-sorted repertoires by abundant clonotypes from the bulk population could occur. Although the secondary response was weaker, it peaked faster, at day 5 versus 15.

This clonotype was seen more than once but under ten times. Its cognate antigen is unknown. The receptor was isolated from a man under 40 who received the YFV17D yellow fever vaccine. This specimen was CD4+ T cells sorted from PBMCs, taken 15 days after the yellow fever booster vaccination. The genes are TRBV7-8 and TRBJ2-1; 7 bases match TRBD2. CDR3 sequence (DNA): TGTGCCAGCAGCCACCATACTAGCGCGAGCTACAATGAGCAGTTCTTC. Translating gives CASSHHTSASYNEQFF. The complete variable domain, with remaining parts taken from reference TRBV7-8 and TRBJ2-1, reads GAGVSQSPRYKVAKRGQDVALRCDPISGHVSLFWYQQALGQGPEFLTYFQNEAQLDKSGLPSDRFFAERPEGSVSTLKIQRTQQEDSAVYLCASSHHTSASYNEQFFGPGTRLTVL.